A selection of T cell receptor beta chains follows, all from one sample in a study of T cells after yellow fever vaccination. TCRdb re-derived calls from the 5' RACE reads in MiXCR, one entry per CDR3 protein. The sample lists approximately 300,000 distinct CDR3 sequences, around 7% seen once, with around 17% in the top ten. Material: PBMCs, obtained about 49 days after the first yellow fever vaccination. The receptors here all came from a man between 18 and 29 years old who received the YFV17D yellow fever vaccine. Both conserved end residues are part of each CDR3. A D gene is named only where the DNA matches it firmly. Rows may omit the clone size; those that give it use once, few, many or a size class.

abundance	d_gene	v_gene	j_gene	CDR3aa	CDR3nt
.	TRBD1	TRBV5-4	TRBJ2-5	CASSSRDRGFEGTQYF	TGTGCCAGCAGCTCAAGGGACAGGGGATTTGAGGGGACCCAGTACTTC
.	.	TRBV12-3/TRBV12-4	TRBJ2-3	CLTGGVITDTQYF	TGTCTTACAGGGGGGGTGATCACAGATACGCAGTATTTT
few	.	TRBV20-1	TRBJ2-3	CSARVSSTSTDTQYF	TGCAGTGCTAGGGTCTCCAGTACGAGCACAGATACGCAGTATTTT
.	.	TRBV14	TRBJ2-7	CASSQSTYEQYF	TGTGCCAGCAGCCAAAGTACCTACGAGCAGTACTTC
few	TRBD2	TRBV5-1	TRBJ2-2	CASSIELAGLTGELFF	TGCGCCAGCAGCATAGAACTAGCGGGTCTGACCGGGGAGCTGTTTTTT
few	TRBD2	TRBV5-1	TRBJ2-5	CASSLDSGGAGQETQYF	TGCGCCAGCAGCTTGGATTCCGGGGGGGCCGGGCAAGAGACCCAGTACTTC
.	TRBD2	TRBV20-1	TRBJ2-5	CSASRASGPGETQYF	TGCAGTGCTAGCCGTGCTAGCGGACCTGGGGAGACCCAGTACTTC
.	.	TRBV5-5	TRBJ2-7	CASSLMGTEQYF	TGTGCCAGCAGCTTGATGGGTACCGAGCAGTACTTC
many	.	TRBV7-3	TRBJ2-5	CASSLTGKETQYF	TGTGCCAGCAGCTTAACAGGGAAAGAGACCCAGTACTTC
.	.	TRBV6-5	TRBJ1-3	CASGSDTTIYF	TGTGCCAGCGGATCGGACACGACCATATATTTT
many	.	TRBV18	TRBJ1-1	CASSPESVIEAFF	TGTGCCAGCTCACCGGAGTCAGTCATCGAAGCTTTCTTT
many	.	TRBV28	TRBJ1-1	CASRVTLNTEAFF	TGTGCCAGCAGAGTAACCCTGAACACTGAAGCTTTCTTT
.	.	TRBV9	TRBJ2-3	CASSVTASDTQYF	TGTGCCAGCAGCGTTACCGCATCAGATACGCAGTATTTT
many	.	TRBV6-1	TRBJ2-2	CASSEPNTGELFF	TGTGCCAGCAGTGAACCAAACACCGGGGAGCTGTTTTTT
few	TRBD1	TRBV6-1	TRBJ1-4	CASRTSGGSGTNEKLFF	TGTGCCAGCAGAACCTCAGGGGGCTCAGGGACTAATGAAAAACTGTTTTTT
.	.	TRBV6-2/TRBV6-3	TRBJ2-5	CASSYVAVQETQYF	TGTGCCAGCAGTTACGTAGCAGTACAAGAGACCCAGTACTTC
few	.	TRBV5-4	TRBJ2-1	CASSQTDEQFF	TGTGCCAGCAGCCAAACAGATGAGCAGTTCTTC
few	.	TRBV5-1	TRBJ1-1	CASSLHREVSTEAFF	TGCGCCAGCAGCTTACACCGGGAGGTGAGCACTGAAGCTTTCTTT
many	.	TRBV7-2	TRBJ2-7	CASSLRYEQYF	TGTGCCAGCAGCCTCCGCTACGAGCAGTACTTC
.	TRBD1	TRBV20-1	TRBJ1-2	CSASQRDSTSGNYGYTF	TGCAGTGCTAGCCAGCGGGACAGTACCTCAGGGAACTATGGCTACACCTTC
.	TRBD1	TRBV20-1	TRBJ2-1	CSARDNRGSYNEQFF	TGCAGTGCTAGAGATAACAGGGGCTCCTACAATGAGCAGTTCTTC
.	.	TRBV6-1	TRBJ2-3	CASQRHRNTDTQYF	TGTGCCAGCCAGCGTCACAGAAACACAGATACGCAGTATTTT
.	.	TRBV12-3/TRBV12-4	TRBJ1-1	CASSKIMNTEAFF	TGTGCCAGCAGCAAAATCATGAACACTGAAGCTTTCTTT
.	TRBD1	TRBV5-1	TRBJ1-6	CASSSPGQRDSPLHF	TGCGCCAGCAGCTCACCGGGACAGAGAGATTCACCCCTCCACTTT
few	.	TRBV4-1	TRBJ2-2	CASSQDGLGRSNTGELFF	TGCGCCAGCAGCCAAGATGGTCTCGGCAGGTCGAACACCGGGGAGCTGTTTTTT
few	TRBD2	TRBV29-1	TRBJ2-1	CSAFGGTYNEQFF	TGCAGCGCCTTCGGGGGGACCTACAATGAGCAGTTCTTC